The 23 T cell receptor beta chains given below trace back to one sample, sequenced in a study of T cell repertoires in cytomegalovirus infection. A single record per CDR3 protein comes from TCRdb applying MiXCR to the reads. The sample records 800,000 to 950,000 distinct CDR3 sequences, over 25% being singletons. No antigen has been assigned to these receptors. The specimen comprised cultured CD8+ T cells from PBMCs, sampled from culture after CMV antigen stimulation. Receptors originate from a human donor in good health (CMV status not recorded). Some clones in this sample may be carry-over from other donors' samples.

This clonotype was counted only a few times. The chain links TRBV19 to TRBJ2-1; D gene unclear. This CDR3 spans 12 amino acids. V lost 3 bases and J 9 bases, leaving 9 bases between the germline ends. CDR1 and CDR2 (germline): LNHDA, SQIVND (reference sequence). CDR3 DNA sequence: TGTGCCAGTAGTATTTTCCGGACTGAGCAGTTCTTC. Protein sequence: CASSIFRTEQFF.

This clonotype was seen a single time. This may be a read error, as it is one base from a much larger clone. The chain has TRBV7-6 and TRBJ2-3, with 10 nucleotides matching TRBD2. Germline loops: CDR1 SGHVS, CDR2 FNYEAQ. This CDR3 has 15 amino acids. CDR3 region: CASSLKAGGQDMQYF. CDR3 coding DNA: TGTGCCAGCAGCTTAAAAGCGGGGGGGCAAGATATGCAGTATTTT.

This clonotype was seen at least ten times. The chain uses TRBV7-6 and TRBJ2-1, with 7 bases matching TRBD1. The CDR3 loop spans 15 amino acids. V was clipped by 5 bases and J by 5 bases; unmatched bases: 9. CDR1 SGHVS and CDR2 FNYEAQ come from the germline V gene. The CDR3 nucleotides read TGTGCCAGCAGCACCACAGGGGCCCGAAACAATGAGCAGTTCTTC. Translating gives CASSTTGARNNEQFF.

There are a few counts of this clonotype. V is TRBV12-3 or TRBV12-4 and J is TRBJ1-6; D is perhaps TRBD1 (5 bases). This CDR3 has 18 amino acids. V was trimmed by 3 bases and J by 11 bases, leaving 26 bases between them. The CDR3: CASSFRVPRDSAATPLHF. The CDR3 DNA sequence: TGTGCCAGCAGTTTTCGGGTCCCCAGAGACAGTGCGGCGACACCCCTCCACTTT.

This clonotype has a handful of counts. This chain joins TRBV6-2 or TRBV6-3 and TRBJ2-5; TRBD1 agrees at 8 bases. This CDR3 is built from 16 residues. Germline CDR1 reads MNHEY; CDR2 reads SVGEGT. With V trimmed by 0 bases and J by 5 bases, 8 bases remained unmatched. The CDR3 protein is CASSYSTDRVGETQYF. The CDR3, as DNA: TGTGCCAGCAGTTACTCGACGGACAGGGTAGGCGAGACCCAGTACTTC.

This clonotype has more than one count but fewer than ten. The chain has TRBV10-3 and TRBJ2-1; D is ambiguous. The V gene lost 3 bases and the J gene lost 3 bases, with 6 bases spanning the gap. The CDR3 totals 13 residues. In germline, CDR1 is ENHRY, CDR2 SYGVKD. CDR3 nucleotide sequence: TGTGCCATCAGTGAAGAGCTCTACAATGAGCAGTTCTTC. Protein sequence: CAISEELYNEQFF.

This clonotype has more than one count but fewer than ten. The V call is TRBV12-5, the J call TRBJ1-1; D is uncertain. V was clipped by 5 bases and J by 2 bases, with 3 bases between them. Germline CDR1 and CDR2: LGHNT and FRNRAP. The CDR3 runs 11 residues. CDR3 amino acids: CASGINTEAFF. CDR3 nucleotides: TGTGCTAGTGGTATTAACACTGAAGCTTTCTTT.

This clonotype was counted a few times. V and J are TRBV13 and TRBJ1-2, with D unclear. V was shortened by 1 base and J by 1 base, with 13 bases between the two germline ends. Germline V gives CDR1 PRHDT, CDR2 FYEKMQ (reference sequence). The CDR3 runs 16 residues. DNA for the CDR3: TGTGCCAGCAGCTTAGAGGCGGGAATGGGTAACTATGGCTACACCTTC. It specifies CASSLEAGMGNYGYTF.

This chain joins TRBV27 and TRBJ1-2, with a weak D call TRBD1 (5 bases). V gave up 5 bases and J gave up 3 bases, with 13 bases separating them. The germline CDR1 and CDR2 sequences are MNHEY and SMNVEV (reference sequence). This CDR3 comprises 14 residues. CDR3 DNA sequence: TGTGCCAGCAGTCACCTGGGACGGGACTATGGCTACACCTTC. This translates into CASSHLGRDYGYTF.

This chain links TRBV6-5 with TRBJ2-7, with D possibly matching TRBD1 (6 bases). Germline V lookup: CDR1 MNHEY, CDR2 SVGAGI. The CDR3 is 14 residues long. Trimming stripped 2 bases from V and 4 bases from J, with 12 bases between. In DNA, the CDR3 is TGTGCCAGCAGTTACCTAGGGACAAATTACGAGCAGTACTTC. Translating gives CASSYLGTNYEQYF.

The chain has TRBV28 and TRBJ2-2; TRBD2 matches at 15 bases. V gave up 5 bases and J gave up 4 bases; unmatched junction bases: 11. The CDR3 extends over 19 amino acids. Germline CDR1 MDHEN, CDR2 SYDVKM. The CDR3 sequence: CASSPGTSGGSPLTGELFF. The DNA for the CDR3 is TGTGCCAGCAGTCCCGGGACTAGCGGGGGGTCACCACTCACCGGGGAGCTGTTTTTT. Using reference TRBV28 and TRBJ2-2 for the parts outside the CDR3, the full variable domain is DVKVTQSSRYLVKRTGEKVFLECVQDMDHENMFWYRQDPGLGLRLIYFSYDVKMKEKGDIPEGYSVSREKKERFSLILESASTNQTSMYLCASSPGTSGGSPLTGELFFGEGSRLTVL.

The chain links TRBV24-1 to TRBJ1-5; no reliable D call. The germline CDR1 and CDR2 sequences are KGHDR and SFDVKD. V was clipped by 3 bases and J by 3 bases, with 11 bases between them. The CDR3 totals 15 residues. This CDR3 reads CATSDQDGLNQPQHF. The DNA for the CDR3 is TGTGCCACCAGTGATCAGGACGGCCTCAATCAGCCCCAGCATTTT.

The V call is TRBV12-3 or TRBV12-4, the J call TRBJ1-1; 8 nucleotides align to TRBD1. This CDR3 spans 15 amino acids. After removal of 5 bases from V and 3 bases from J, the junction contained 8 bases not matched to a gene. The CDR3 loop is CASSRYGQGYTEAFF. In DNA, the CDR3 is TGTGCCAGCAGTCGCTACGGACAGGGCTACACTGAAGCTTTCTTT.

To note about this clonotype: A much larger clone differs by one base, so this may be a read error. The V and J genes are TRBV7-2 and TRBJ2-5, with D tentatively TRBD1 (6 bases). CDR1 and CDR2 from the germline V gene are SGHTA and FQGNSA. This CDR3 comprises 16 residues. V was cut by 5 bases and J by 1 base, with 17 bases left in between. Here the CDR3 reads CTSSPGQLAFQETQYF. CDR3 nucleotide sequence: TGTACCAGCAGCCCCGGACAGCTGGCGTTCCAAGAGACCCAGTACTTC. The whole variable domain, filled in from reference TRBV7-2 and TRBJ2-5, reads GAGVSQSPSNKVTEKGKDVELRCDPISGHTALYWYRQSLGQGLEFLIYFQGNSAPDKSGLPSDRFSAERTGGSVSTLTIQRTQQEDSAVYLCTSSPGQLAFQETQYFGPGTRLLVL.

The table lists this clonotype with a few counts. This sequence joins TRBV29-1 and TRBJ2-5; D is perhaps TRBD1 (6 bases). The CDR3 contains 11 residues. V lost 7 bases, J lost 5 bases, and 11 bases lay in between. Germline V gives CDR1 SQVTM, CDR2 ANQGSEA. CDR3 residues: CSGTEYETQYF. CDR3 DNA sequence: TGCAGCGGGACAGAATATGAGACCCAGTACTTC. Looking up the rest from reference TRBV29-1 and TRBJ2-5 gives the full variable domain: SAVISQKPSRDICQRGTSLTIQCQVDSQVTMMFWYRQQPGQSLTLIATANQGSEATYESGFVIDKFPISRPNLTFSTLTVSNMSPEDSSIYLCSGTEYETQYFGPGTRLLVL.

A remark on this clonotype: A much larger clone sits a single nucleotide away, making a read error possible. The CDR3 reads CASRSYDRGETQYF. As DNA, the CDR3 is TGTGCCAGCAGGTCGTACGACAGGGGAGAGACCCAGTACTTC. The rearrangement links TRBV12-3 or TRBV12-4 to TRBJ2-5; TRBD1 agrees at 8 bases. The CDR3 is 14 residues long. The ends lost 6 bases at V and 4 bases at J; junction bases unmatched: 7.

DNA for the CDR3: TGTGCCAGCAGTTTGTACGTAGGGTCATCCTACAATGAGCAGTTCTTC. Protein sequence: CASSLYVGSSYNEQFF. The V and J genes are TRBV28 and TRBJ2-1; D ambiguous. CDR3 length equals 16 residues. Germline-derived CDR1 and CDR2 are MDHEN and SYDVKM. Trimming pared 3 bases from V and 1 base from J, leaving 13 bases between.

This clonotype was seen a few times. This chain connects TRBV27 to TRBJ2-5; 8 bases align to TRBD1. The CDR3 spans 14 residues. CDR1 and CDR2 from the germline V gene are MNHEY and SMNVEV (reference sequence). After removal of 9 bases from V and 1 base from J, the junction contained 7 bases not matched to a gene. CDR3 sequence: CASGTGRRQETQYF. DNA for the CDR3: TGTGCCAGTGGGACAGGACGGCGCCAAGAGACCCAGTACTTC.

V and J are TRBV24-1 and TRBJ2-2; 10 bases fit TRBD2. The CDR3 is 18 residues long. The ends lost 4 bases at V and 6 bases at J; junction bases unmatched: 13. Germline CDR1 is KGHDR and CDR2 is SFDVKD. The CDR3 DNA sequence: TGTGCCACCAGTGAAGGACCGGGACTAGCGTTATTTTCCGGGGAGCTGTTTTTT. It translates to CATSEGPGLALFSGELFF.

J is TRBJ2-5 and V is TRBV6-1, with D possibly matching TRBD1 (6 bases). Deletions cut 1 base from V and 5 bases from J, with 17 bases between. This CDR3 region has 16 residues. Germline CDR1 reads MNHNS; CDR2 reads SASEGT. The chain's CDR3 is CASSEEGPLRGETQYF. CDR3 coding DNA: TGTGCCAGCAGTGAAGAGGGGCCCTTGAGGGGGGAGACCCAGTACTTC.

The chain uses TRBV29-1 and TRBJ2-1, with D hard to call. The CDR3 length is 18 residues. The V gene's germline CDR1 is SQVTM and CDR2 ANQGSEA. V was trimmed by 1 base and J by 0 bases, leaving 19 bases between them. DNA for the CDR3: TGCAGCGTTGAAGGGAGAAGCCAGGCCCCTAGCTCCTACAATGAGCAGTTCTTC. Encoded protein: CSVEGRSQAPSSYNEQFF.

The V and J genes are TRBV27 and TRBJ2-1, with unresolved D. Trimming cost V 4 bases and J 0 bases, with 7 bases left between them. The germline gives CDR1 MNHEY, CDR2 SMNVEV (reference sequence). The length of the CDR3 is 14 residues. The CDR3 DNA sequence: TGTGCCAGCAGTTGGGTGAGCTCCTACAATGAGCAGTTCTTC. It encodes CASSWVSSYNEQFF.

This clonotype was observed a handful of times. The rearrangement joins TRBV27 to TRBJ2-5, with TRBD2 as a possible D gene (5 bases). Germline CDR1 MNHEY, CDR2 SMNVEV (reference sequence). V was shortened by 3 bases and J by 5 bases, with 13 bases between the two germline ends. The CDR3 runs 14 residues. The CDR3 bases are TGTGCCAGCAGTTTGAGGAGGATAGGGGAGACCCAGTACTTC. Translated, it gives CASSLRRIGETQYF.